Detailed here is one T cell receptor (beta chain). This sample was taken from a study of blood T cell repertoires in COVID-19. The CDR3 runs to 15 residues. Trimming stripped 6 bases from V and 1 base from J, with 13 bases between. The V gene's germline CDR1 is LNHDA and CDR2 SQIVND (reference sequence). Produced via immunoSEQ multiplex PCR; TCRdb's table is partial and in-frame only. The sample records 250,000 to 300,000 clones, 70% to 90% being singletons. This TCR was recovered from a woman aged 25 to 45 with COVID-19, enrolled during active disease. The chain joins TRBV19 to TRBJ1-5; no reliable D call. Sample: peripheral blood. CDR3 sequence: CASRPSGGSNQPQHF. The CDR3 DNA sequence: TGTGCCAGTAGACCCTCGGGAGGGAGCAATCAGCCCCAGCATTTT. Complete variable domain (other parts from reference TRBV19 and TRBJ1-5): DGGITQSPKYLFRKEGQNVTLSCEQNLNHDAMYWYRQDPGQGLRLIYYSQIVNDFQKGDIAEGYSVSREKKESFPLTVTSAQKNPTAFYLCASRPSGGSNQPQHFGDGTRLSIL.